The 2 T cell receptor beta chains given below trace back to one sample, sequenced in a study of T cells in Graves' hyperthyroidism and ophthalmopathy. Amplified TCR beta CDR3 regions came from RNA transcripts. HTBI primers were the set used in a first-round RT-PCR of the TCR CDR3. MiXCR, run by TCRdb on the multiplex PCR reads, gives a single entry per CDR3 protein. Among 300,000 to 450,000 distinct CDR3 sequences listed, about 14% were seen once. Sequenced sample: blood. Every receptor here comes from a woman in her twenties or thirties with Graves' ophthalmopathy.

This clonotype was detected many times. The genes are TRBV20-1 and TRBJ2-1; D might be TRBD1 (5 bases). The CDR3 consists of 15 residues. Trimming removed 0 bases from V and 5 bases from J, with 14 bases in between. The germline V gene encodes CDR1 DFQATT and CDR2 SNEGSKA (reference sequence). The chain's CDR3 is CSARDDSRSNNEQFF. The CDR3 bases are TGCAGTGCTAGAGATGACAGTAGATCCAACAATGAGCAGTTCTTC.

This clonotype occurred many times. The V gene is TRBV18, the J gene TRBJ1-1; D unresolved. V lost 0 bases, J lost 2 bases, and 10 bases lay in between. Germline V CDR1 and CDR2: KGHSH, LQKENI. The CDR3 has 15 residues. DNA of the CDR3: TGTGCCAGCTCACCACCAAACTGGAGTAACACTGAAGCTTTCTTT. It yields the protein CASSPPNWSNTEAFF.